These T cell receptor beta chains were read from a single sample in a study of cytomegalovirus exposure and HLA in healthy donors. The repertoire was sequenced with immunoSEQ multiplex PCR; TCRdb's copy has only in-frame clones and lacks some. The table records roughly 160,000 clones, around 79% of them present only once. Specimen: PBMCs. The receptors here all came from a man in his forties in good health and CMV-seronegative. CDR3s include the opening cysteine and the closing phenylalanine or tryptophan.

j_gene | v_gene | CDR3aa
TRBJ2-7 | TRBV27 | CASSRDRVSEQYF
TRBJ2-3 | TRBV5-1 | CASSWGADTQYF
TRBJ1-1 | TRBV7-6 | CASSPPGGMGAFF
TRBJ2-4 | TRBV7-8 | CASSKRQADSGIQYF
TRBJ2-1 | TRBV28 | CASSPTGTAYYNEQFF
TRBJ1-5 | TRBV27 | CASMPSYSNQPQHF
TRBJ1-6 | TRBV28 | CASSLTGWPLHF
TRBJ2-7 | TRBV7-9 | CASSPQGVPRYEQYF
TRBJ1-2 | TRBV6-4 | CASSDAGTAAKIF
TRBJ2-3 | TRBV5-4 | CASSPPGLAGGDTQYF
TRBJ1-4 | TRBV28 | CASSLGGPNEKLFF
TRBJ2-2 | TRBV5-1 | CASRLAGVGTGELFF
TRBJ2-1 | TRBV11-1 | CASSHLAGPYNEQFF
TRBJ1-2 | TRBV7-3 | CASSLPETPSTYTF
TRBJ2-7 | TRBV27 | CASSFPTGEQYF
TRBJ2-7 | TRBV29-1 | CSVEDPQKPYEQYF